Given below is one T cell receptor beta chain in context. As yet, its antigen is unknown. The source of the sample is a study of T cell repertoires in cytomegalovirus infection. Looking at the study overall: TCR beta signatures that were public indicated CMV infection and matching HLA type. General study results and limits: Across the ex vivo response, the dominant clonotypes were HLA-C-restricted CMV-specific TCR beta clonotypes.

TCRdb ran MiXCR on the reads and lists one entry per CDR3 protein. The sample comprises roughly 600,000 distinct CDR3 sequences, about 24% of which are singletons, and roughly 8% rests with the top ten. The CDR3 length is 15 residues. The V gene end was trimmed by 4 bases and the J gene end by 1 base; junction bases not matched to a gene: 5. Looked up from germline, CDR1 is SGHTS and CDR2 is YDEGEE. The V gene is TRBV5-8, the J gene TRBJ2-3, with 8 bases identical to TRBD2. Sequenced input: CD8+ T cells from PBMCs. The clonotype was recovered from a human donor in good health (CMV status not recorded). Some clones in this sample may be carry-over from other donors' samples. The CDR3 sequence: CASSGGGRGTDTQYF. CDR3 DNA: TGTGCCAGCAGCGGCGGGGGGCGGGGCACAGATACGCAGTATTTT.